What follows are 17 T cell receptor beta chains derived from one specimen sequenced in a study of blood T cell repertoires in COVID-19. TCRdb keeps only in-frame clones here, not all; method: immunoSEQ multiplex PCR. The sample consists of roughly 52,000 clones, around 80% of them appearing once. The sample consisted of peripheral blood. The receptors stem from a human donor in a cohort sampled during active COVID-19.

The chain combines TRBV30 with TRBJ2-7; TRBD1 agrees at 7 bases. The germline V gene encodes CDR1 GTSNPN and CDR2 SVGIG (reference sequence). The V segment lost 4 bases and the J segment 7 bases; nucleotides outside the gene matches: 13. This CDR3 has 14 amino acids. CDR3 sequence reads: CAWTSVKGASEQYF. In nucleotides, the CDR3 is TGTGCCTGGACCTCTGTGAAGGGGGCGAGTGAGCAGTACTTC.

V gene TRBV5-1 combines with J gene TRBJ2-7; the match to TRBD2 covers 13 bases. The CDR3 has 15 amino acids. Germline CDR1 is SGHRS and CDR2 is YFSETQ. The V segment lost 5 bases and the J segment 0 bases; nucleotides outside the gene matches: 2. The CDR3 region is CASRRTSGSSYEQYF. Written as DNA, the CDR3 is TGCGCCAGCAGAAGGACTAGCGGGAGCTCCTACGAGCAGTACTTC.

The CDR3 here is CASSPGGEGNIQYF. CDR3 nucleotides: TGTGCCAGCAGCCCGGGGGGCGAGGGAAACATTCAGTACTTC. The V call is TRBV16, the J call TRBJ2-4, with D possibly matching TRBD2 (7 bases). The germline V gene has CDR1 KGHSY and CDR2 FQNENV. This CDR3 is 14 amino acids long. V lost 4 bases to trimming and J lost 6 bases, with 13 bases between them.

The chain carries TRBV29-1 and TRBJ2-1; 10 bases align to TRBD1. Germline loops: CDR1 SQVTM, CDR2 ANQGSEA. V shed 7 bases, J shed 5 bases, and the junction held 17 bases outside the gene matches. The CDR3 runs 17 residues. The CDR3 region has the DNA TGCAGCGCCCTGAATCGTCTGGGACAGGGGAAAAACAATGAGCAGTTCTTC. Residues: CSALNRLGQGKNNEQFF.

The V and J genes are TRBV24-1 and TRBJ2-3; D gene ambiguous. The CDR3 runs to 13 residues. V lost 7 bases and J 3 bases, leaving 10 bases between the germline ends. Germline loops: CDR1 KGHDR, CDR2 SFDVKD. CDR3 region: CATSDALTDTQYF. The CDR3 nucleotides read TGTGCCACCAGCGATGCCCTAACAGATACGCAGTATTTT.

This chain links TRBV6-2 or TRBV6-3 with TRBJ1-5, with D hard to call. Germline assignment: CDR1 MNHEY and CDR2 SVGEGT. The CDR3 contains 12 residues. The V and J ends lost 4 bases and 4 bases respectively, with 5 bases between them. Here the CDR3 reads CASSSLNQPQHF. The CDR3 DNA is TGTGCCAGCAGTTCCTTAAATCAGCCCCAGCATTTT.

This chain joins TRBV10-3 and TRBJ2-5; TRBD2 agrees at 9 bases. Germline trimming cut 3 bases from V and 4 bases from J; bases unmatched to any gene: 9. The CDR3 spans 16 residues. Per germline, CDR1 ENHRY and CDR2 SYGVKD. CDR3: CAISDLGGGAGETQYF. In nucleotides, the CDR3 is TGTGCCATCAGTGATCTCGGCGGGGGGGCCGGAGAGACCCAGTACTTC.

This rearrangement joins TRBV10-3 to TRBJ2-6; 7 bases align to TRBD1. In germline, CDR1 is ENHRY, CDR2 SYGVKD. V lost 0 bases to trimming and J lost 3 bases; unmatched junction nucleotides: 5. The CDR3 loop spans 17 amino acids. The CDR3 DNA sequence: TGTGCCATCAGTGAGTCGACAGGGACAGATGGGGCCAACGTCCTGACTTTC. This encodes CAISESTGTDGANVLTF.

The rearrangement uses TRBV30 and TRBJ1-5; unclear D gene. Looked up from germline, CDR1 is GTSNPN and CDR2 is SVGIG (reference sequence). Trimming stripped 3 bases from V and 4 bases from J, with 19 bases between. The CDR3 is 16 amino acids. As DNA, the CDR3 is TGTGCCTGGAGCCCGAGAGGCCCCTTCCTTAATCAGCCCCAGCATTTT. This translates into CAWSPRGPFLNQPQHF.

This chain links TRBV5-4 with TRBJ1-6, with 7 bases fitting TRBD1. The V gene end was trimmed by 0 bases and the J gene end by 6 bases; junction bases not matched to a gene: 9. The CDR3 contains 17 residues. CDR1 is SGHNT and CDR2 is YYREEE in the germline V gene (reference sequence). The CDR3 DNA reads as TGTGCCAGCAGCTTGGGCCGAGGAGACAGGGTTAATTCACCCCTCCACTTT. Its translation: CASSLGRGDRVNSPLHF.

This chain connects TRBV7-2 to TRBJ2-1; the match to TRBD2 covers 8 bases. This CDR3 is 15 amino acids long. The junction had 13 bases not matched to a gene; V was cut back by 5 bases and J by 10 bases. Per germline, CDR1 SGHTA and CDR2 FQGNSA. CDR3 sequence (DNA): TGTGCCAGCAGCCCCGTACTAGCGGCCAAGCTAGAGCAGTTCTTC. As protein: CASSPVLAAKLEQFF.

This clone was seen more than once but under ten times. V is TRBV5-1 and J is TRBJ2-7; the D is unclear. The V end was cut by 0 bases, the J end by 2 bases, with 12 bases between. This CDR3 is 15 amino acids long. Germline lookup yields CDR1 SGHRS and CDR2 YFSETQ. DNA of the CDR3: TGCGCCAGCAGCTTGGCTATGACAAGTACCTACGAGCAGTACTTC. It is translated as CASSLAMTSTYEQYF.

The V call is TRBV28, the J call TRBJ1-4, with 8 bases fitting TRBD1. V was pared by 6 bases and J by 5 bases, with 8 bases of the junction left unmatched. This CDR3 spans 15 amino acids. Germline assignment: CDR1 MDHEN and CDR2 SYDVKM. In DNA form, the CDR3 reads TGTGCCAGCAGCCTCCCGGGACAGGAAAATGAAAAACTGTTTTTT. It is translated as CASSLPGQENEKLFF.

This clone was counted once. This sequence joins TRBV7-8 and TRBJ1-5, with D maybe TRBD1 (5 bases). V was clipped by 2 bases and J by 0 bases, with 8 bases between them. The CDR3 runs 15 residues. CDR1 and CDR2 (germline): SGHVS, FQNEAQ. The CDR3 DNA is TGTGCCAGCAGCTTAAGGGGTTATAGCAATCAGCCCCAGCATTTT. As protein: CASSLRGYSNQPQHF.

This chain's CDR3 is CATSEGSGPYEQYF. In nucleotides, the CDR3 is TGTGCCACCAGTGAAGGGAGCGGTCCCTACGAGCAGTACTTC. The chain employs TRBV24-1 and TRBJ2-7; possibly TRBD2 for D (5 bases). There are 14 residues in the CDR3. Germline V lookup: CDR1 KGHDR, CDR2 SFDVKD. The V gene lost 4 bases and the J gene lost 2 bases, with 11 bases spanning the gap.

A single count supports this clone. V gene TRBV6-6 combines with J gene TRBJ1-3; D is unclear. In germline, CDR1 is MNHNY, CDR2 SVGAGI (reference sequence). Trimming left V 3 bases short and J 0 bases short, with 9 bases between. This CDR3 region has 15 residues. CDR3 in amino acids: CASSYDNRSGNTIYF. CDR3 nucleotide sequence: TGTGCCAGCAGTTATGACAACCGCTCTGGAAACACCATATATTTT.

The chain recombines TRBV30 with TRBJ2-3; D not certain. This CDR3 has 12 residues. V lost 4 bases to trimming and J lost 0 bases, with 5 bases between them. CDR1 and CDR2 (germline): GTSNPN, SVGIG (reference sequence). The CDR3 is CAWTTSTDTQYF. The DNA for the CDR3 is TGTGCCTGGACGACTAGCACAGATACGCAGTATTTT.